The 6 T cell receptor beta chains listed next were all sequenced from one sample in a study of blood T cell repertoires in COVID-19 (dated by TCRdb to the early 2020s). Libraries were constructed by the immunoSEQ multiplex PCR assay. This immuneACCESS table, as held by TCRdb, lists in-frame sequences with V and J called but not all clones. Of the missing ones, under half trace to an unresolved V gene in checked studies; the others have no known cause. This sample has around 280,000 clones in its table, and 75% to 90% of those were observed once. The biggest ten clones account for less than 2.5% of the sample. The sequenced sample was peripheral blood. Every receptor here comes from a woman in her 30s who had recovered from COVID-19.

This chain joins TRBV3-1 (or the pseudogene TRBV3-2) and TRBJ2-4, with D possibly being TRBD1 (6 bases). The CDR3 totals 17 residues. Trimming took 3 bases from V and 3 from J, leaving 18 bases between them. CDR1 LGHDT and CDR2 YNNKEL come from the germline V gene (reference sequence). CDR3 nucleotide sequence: TGTGCCAGCAGCCAGTACTTCCAGGGGTCCGACAAAAACATTCAGTACTTC. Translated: CASSQYFQGSDKNIQYF.

The CDR3 DNA reads as TGTGCCAGCTCACCCGGGGGGCACTATGGCTACACCTTC. Translated: CASSPGGHYGYTF. This chain connects TRBV18 to TRBJ1-2, with D possibly matching TRBD1 (6 bases). The CDR3 sequence is 13 residues long. Trimming left V 3 bases short and J 3 bases short, with 8 bases between. Germline CDR1 reads KGHSH; CDR2 reads LQKENI.

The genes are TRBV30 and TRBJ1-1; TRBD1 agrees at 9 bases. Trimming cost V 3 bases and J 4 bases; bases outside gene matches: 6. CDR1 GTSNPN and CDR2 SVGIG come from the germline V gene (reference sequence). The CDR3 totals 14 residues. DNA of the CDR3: TGTGCCTGGAGGGGAGGGACAGGGCCCACTGAAGCTTTCTTT. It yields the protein CAWRGGTGPTEAFF.

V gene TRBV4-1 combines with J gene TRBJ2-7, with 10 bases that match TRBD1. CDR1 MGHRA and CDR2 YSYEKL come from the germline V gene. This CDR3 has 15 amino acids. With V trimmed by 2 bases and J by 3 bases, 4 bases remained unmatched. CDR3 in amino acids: CASSQTGTGDYEQYF. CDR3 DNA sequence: TGCGCCAGCAGCCAAACCGGGACAGGGGACTACGAGCAGTACTTC.

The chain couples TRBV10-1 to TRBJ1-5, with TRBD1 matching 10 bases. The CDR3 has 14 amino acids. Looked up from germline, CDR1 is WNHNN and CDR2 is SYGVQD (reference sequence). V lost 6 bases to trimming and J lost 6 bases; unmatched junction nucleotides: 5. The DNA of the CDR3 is TGCGCCAGCAGGGGACAGGGGAAAATTCAGCCCCAGCATTTT. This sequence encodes CASRGQGKIQPQHF.

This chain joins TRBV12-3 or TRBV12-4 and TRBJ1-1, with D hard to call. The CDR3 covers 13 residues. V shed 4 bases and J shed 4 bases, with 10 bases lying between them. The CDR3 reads CASSSEATTEAFF. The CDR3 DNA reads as TGTGCCAGCAGTTCGGAGGCTACCACTGAAGCTTTCTTT.